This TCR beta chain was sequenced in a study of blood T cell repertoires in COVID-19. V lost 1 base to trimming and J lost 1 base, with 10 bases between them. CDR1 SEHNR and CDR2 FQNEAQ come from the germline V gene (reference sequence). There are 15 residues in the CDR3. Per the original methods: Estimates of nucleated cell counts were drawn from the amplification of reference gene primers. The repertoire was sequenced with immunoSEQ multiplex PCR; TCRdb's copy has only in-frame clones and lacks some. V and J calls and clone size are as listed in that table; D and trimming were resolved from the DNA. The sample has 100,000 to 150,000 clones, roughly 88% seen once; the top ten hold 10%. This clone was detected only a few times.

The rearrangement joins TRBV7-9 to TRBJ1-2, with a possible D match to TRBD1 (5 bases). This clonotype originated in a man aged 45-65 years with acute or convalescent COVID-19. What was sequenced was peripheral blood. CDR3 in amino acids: CASSLDEGLNYGYTF. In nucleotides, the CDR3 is TGTGCCAGCAGCTTAGACGAGGGACTTAACTATGGCTACACCTTC. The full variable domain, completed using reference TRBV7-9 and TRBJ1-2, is DTGVSQNPRHKITKRGQNVTFRCDPISEHNRLYWYRQTLGQGPEFLTYFQNEAQLEKSRLLSDRFSAERPKGSFSTLEIQRTEQGDSAMYLCASSLDEGLNYGYTFGSGTRLTVV.